The rows below give T cell receptor beta chains drawn from one sample of a study of T cell repertoires in cytomegalovirus infection. What these receptors recognize is not known. TCRdb passed the reads through MiXCR, listing each CDR3 protein once. Of around 430,000 distinct CDR3 sequences in the sample, approximately 46% are singletons; the top ten hold roughly two fifths. The source was cultured PBMCs, collected from culture after CMV antigen stimulation. The receptors shown here come from a human donor in good health (CMV status not recorded). Some clones in this sample may be carry-over from other donors' samples. The CDR3 runs from the conserved cysteine through the conserved F or W. Fields, in order: clone size, J gene, V gene, D gene, CDR3 DNA, CDR3 protein. A D gene is named only where the DNA matches it firmly. Clone size, where shown, is once, few, many, or a class for clones that have expanded.

few,TRBJ2-7,TRBV28,NA,TGTGCCAGCAGCATTACTATAACCTACGAGCAGTACTTC,CASSITITYEQYF
NA,TRBJ2-1,TRBV6-5,TRBD1,TGTGCCAGCAGCTCCGGGACAGGGCCGAGCTCCTACAATGAGCAGTTCTTC,CASSSGTGPSSYNEQFF
NA,TRBJ1-3,TRBV28,NA,TGTGCCAGCAGTTTCCCAGTCTCCTCGGGGGTACTATTGTCTGGAAACACCATATATTTT,CASSFPVSSGVLLSGNTIYF
NA,TRBJ2-7,TRBV7-2,NA,TGTGCCAGCAGCTCAGCGGTAGCGACCGAGCAGTACTTC,CASSSAVATEQYF
NA,TRBJ2-1,TRBV6-2/TRBV6-3,NA,TGTGCCAGCAGGCAAGTCGGTGCGAGGGATGAGCAGTTCTTC,CASRQVGARDEQFF
NA,TRBJ1-5,TRBV28,NA,TGTGCCAGCAGTTCCCTGCGGCAGGGTATCAATCAGCCCCAGCATTTT,CASSSLRQGINQPQHF
few,TRBJ2-2,TRBV7-2,NA,TGTGCCAGCAGCTTACGGGGCGGGGTCACCGGGGAGCTGTTTTTT,CASSLRGGVTGELFF
NA,TRBJ2-1,TRBV5-3,NA,TGTGCCAGCATCCGGCGGGGTGACAATGAGCAGTTCTTC,CASIRRGDNEQFF
NA,TRBJ1-5,TRBV2,NA,TGTGCCAGCGGGGACAGCAATCAGCCCCAGCATTTT,CASGDSNQPQHF
NA,TRBJ2-3,TRBV7-2,TRBD2,TGTGCCAGCAGCCCAGGGTGGGGGCTAGCGGGAGACTCTAGCACAGATACGCAGTATTTT,CASSPGWGLAGDSSTDTQYF
NA,TRBJ2-3,TRBV7-9,TRBD2,TGTGCCAGCAGCCTGGGACTACCGAGCACAGATACGCAGTATTTT,CASSLGLPSTDTQYF
NA,TRBJ1-4,TRBV19,NA,TGTGCCAGTAGTATCACCCGGGGCCTAAATGAAAAACTGTTTTTT,CASSITRGLNEKLFF
NA,TRBJ2-3,TRBV7-6,NA,TGTGCCAGCAGCGCCACGGCGGGGACAGATACGCAGTATTTT,CASSATAGTDTQYF
NA,TRBJ2-3,TRBV7-9,NA,TGTGCCAGCAGCGGGGGACCCGACTATAATACGCAGTATTTT,CASSGGPDYNTQYF
few,TRBJ2-3,TRBV7-2,TRBD2,TGTGCCAGCAGCTTAATAGCGGGTACTAGCACAGATACGCAGTATTTT,CASSLIAGTSTDTQYF
NA,TRBJ2-4,TRBV20-1,NA,TGCAGTGCCCACCTTGGGGTCCCCAAAAACATTCAGTACTTC,CSAHLGVPKNIQYF
once,TRBJ2-1,TRBV6-1,NA,TGTGCCAGCAGGGCCGTGGGGAACAATGAGCAGTTCTTC,CASRAVGNNEQFF
NA,TRBJ2-6,TRBV12-3/TRBV12-4,TRBD1,TGTGCCAGCAGTTTGGGACAGCCCGGGGCCAACGTCCTGACTTTC,CASSLGQPGANVLTF
few,TRBJ2-1,TRBV7-9,NA,TGTGCCAGCAGGGGTCCGGGGAGAGGCTTCTACAATGAGCAGTTCTTC,CASRGPGRGFYNEQFF
many,TRBJ2-1,TRBV7-2,NA,TGTGCCAGCAGCTTAGGCAGAAACAATGAGCAGTTCTTC,CASSLGRNNEQFF
few,TRBJ2-3,TRBV7-2,TRBD2,TGTGCCAGCAGCTTAGCGGGTATTGGGGGGAGGGCAACAGATACGCAGTATTTT,CASSLAGIGGRATDTQYF
NA,TRBJ1-3,TRBV11-3,NA,TGTGCCAGCAGCTCCCGGGACCTGGGAGACACCATATATTTT,CASSSRDLGDTIYF
NA,TRBJ1-1,TRBV12-3/TRBV12-4,TRBD1,TGTGCCAGCAGTAGAGGACAGGCGAACACTGAAGCTTTCTTT,CASSRGQANTEAFF
NA,TRBJ2-5,TRBV2,TRBD1,TGTGCCAGCAGTGGACCACAGGGGCCGGTGGAGACCCAGTACTTC,CASSGPQGPVETQYF
once,TRBJ1-1,TRBV4-1,NA,TGCGCCAGCAGCCAAGAAAATGGGGGGAACACTGAAGCTTTCTTT,CASSQENGGNTEAFF
NA,TRBJ1-4,TRBV19,NA,TGTGCCAGTAGTACTCAGCCTTTACATGAAAAACTGTTTTTT,CASSTQPLHEKLFF
NA,TRBJ2-2,TRBV7-9,TRBD2,TGTGCCAGCAGCTTGAGGACTAGCGGGAGCACCGGGGAGCTGTTTTTT,CASSLRTSGSTGELFF
NA,TRBJ2-1,TRBV6-2/TRBV6-3,NA,TGTGCCATCCGGTACGCCGGCTACAATGAGCAGTTCTTC,CAIRYAGYNEQFF
few,TRBJ1-1,TRBV7-2,NA,TGTGCCAGCAGCTTAGGGGGCGGTTTGTACACTGAAGCTTTCTTT,CASSLGGGLYTEAFF
once,TRBJ1-1,TRBV12-3/TRBV12-4,NA,TGTGCCAGCAGGACCAGGGCGAACACTGAAGCTTTCTTT,CASRTRANTEAFF
NA,TRBJ2-3,TRBV28,NA,TGTGCCAGCATGCAGGGTCGAGATACGCAGTATTTT,CASMQGRDTQYF
NA,TRBJ2-1,TRBV20-1,NA,TGCAGTGCTATAGGGGACCTTGCGGTTAGCTCCTACAATGAGCAGTTCTTC,CSAIGDLAVSSYNEQFF
once,TRBJ1-4,TRBV2,NA,TGTGCCAGCAGTAGGACTGAGGGGAATGAAAAACTGTTTTTT,CASSRTEGNEKLFF
NA,TRBJ2-3,TRBV12-3/TRBV12-4,NA,TGTGCCAGCAGCCCGACAGGTTCCTCCACAGATACGCAGTATTTT,CASSPTGSSTDTQYF